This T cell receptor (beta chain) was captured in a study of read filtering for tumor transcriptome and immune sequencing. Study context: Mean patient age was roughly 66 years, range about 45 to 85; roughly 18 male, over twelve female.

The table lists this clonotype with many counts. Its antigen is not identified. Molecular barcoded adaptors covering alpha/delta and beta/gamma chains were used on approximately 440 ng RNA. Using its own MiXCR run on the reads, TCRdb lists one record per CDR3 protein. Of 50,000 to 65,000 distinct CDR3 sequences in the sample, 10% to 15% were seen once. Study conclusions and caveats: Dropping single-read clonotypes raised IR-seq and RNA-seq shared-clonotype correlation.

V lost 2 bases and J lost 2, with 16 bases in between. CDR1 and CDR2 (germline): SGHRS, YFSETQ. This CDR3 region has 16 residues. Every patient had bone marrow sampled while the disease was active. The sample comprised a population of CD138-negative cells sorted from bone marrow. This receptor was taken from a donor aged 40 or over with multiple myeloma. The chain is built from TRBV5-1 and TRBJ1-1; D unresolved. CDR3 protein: CASSFTNVQANTEAFF. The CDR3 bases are TGCGCCAGCAGCTTCACGAACGTGCAGGCTAACACTGAAGCTTTCTTT.